Each of the 16 T cell receptor beta chains below was sequenced from the same sample in a study of cytomegalovirus exposure and HLA in healthy donors. Data came from immunoSEQ multiplex PCR; TCRdb stores just in-frame clones and leaves some out. The data show 50,000 to 70,000 clones, with 95% seen just once and around 5.5% held by the top ten. What was sequenced was PBMCs. The receptors here all came from a woman under 30 in good health and CMV-seropositive.

J is TRBJ2-7 and V is TRBV7-3; maybe TRBD2 (6 bases). Trimming pared 2 bases from V and 5 bases from J, leaving 10 bases between. The germline CDR1 and CDR2 sequences are SGHTA and FQGTGA. This CDR3 has 13 amino acids. The chain's CDR3 is CASSLGGFDEQYF. The CDR3 region has the DNA TGTGCCAGCAGCTTAGGGGGGTTCGACGAGCAGTACTTC.

The table lists this clone with a count of one. In DNA form, the CDR3 reads TGTGCCAGCAGCTTTTCGGGACAGGGGGTCCAAGAGACCCAGTACTTC. Amino acid sequence: CASSFSGQGVQETQYF. The rearrangement joins TRBV7-9 to TRBJ2-5; 11 bases fit TRBD1. Looked up from germline, CDR1 is SEHNR and CDR2 is FQNEAQ (reference sequence). Unmatched junction bases numbered 4, after V lost 3 bases and J lost 1 base. The CDR3 is made up of 16 amino acids.

The chain employs TRBV6-1 and TRBJ2-5, with 7 positions matching TRBD1. This CDR3 has 13 amino acids. Germline V lookup: CDR1 MNHNS, CDR2 SASEGT. V gave up 7 bases and J gave up 4 bases; unmatched junction bases: 6. CDR3 residues: CASNRQGGETQYF. DNA of the CDR3: TGTGCCAGCAACCGACAGGGCGGAGAGACCCAGTACTTC.

The V gene is TRBV5-1, the J gene TRBJ2-3; perhaps TRBD2 as D (5 bases). The germline V and J ends were trimmed by 0 bases and 6 bases, with 14 bases remaining between them. The CDR3 runs to 15 residues. Per the germline V gene, CDR1 is SGHRS and CDR2 is YFSETQ. CDR3 protein: CASSLGPGNGDTQYF. The CDR3 DNA sequence: TGCGCCAGCAGCTTGGGTCCCGGGAACGGGGATACGCAGTATTTT.

The rearrangement joins TRBV5-1 to TRBJ2-2, with TRBD1 identical over 8 bases. Per germline, CDR1 SGHRS and CDR2 YFSETQ. V shed 4 bases and J 1 base; nucleotides not matched to a gene: 9. This CDR3 contains 17 residues. CDR3 DNA: TGCGCCAGCAGCCGGATCCAGGGGGCTGTGAACACCGGGGAGCTGTTTTTT. It translates to CASSRIQGAVNTGELFF. The full variable domain, its missing parts supplied by reference TRBV5-1 and TRBJ2-2, is KAGVTQTPRYLIKTRGQQVTLSCSPISGHRSVSWYQQTPGQGLQFLFEYFSETQRNKGNFPGRFSGRQFSNSRSEMNVSTLELGDSALYLCASSRIQGAVNTGELFFGEGSRLTVL.

The rearrangement uses TRBV18 and TRBJ2-1; D is perhaps TRBD1 (6 bases). Trimming took off 2 bases at V and 2 bases at J, with 19 bases between the two ends. This CDR3 region has 18 residues. The germline V gene encodes CDR1 KGHSH and CDR2 LQKENI. For the CDR3, the DNA is TGTGCCAGCTCACCAAGGGGCAGGGGACGGGGTCCCTACAATGAGCAGTTCTTC. This gives the protein CASSPRGRGRGPYNEQFF.

The chain is built from TRBV2 and TRBJ2-7, with 7 positions matching TRBD1. The CDR3 spans 13 residues. From germline, CDR1 is SNHLY and CDR2 FYNNEI. The trim removed 8 bases at V and 1 base at J, leaving 5 bases unmatched. CDR3 sequence (DNA): TGTGCCAGCCTGGACAGGCGATCCTACGAGCAGTACTTC. Translating gives CASLDRRSYEQYF.

The chain is built from TRBV7-6 and TRBJ2-3; 13 nucleotides match TRBD2. This CDR3 is 18 amino acids long. Germline values: CDR1 SGHVS, CDR2 FNYEAQ. V shed 5 bases and J 2 bases; nucleotides not matched to a gene: 10. CDR3 coding DNA: TGTGCCAGCAGCAGACTAGCGGGAGGATGGGGGAACACAGATACGCAGTATTTT. Translating gives CASSRLAGGWGNTDTQYF.

The rearrangement links TRBV15 to TRBJ2-1; 9 bases fit TRBD2. CDR3 length: 15 amino acids. Germline V gene sequence: CDR1 LNHNV, CDR2 YYDKDF (reference sequence). V lost 3 bases, J lost 5 bases, and 5 bases stayed unmatched. The CDR3 protein is CATSSRLAENNEQFF. The CDR3 DNA reads as TGTGCCACCAGCAGCCGACTAGCGGAAAACAATGAGCAGTTCTTC.

The genes are TRBV6-1 and TRBJ2-7; D may be TRBD1 (6 bases). The V gene's germline CDR1 is MNHNS and CDR2 SASEGT. Between the trimmed V and J ends, which lost 7 bases and 6 bases, there was a span of 10 bases. This CDR3 spans 11 amino acids. DNA for the CDR3: TGTGCCAGCACCACAGGGATCGAGCAGTACTTC. This gives the protein CASTTGIEQYF.

V and J are TRBV4-2 and TRBJ1-1, with a possible D match to TRBD1 (6 bases). This CDR3 has 19 residues. The V end lost 0 bases, the J end lost 0 bases, and 20 bases lay between the germline ends. CDR1 LGHNA and CDR2 YNFKEQ come from the germline V gene. CDR3 in amino acids: CASSQDRGEGLALNTEAFF. The DNA of the CDR3 is TGTGCCAGCAGCCAAGATAGGGGGGAGGGACTCGCCCTGAACACTGAAGCTTTCTTT.

The chain carries TRBV27 and TRBJ2-5; 11 bases fit TRBD2. V shed 5 bases and J 2 bases; nucleotides not matched to a gene: 7. Per germline, CDR1 MNHEY and CDR2 SMNVEV (reference sequence). The CDR3 spans 16 residues. The CDR3 reads CASSPRLAGTQETQYF. The CDR3 nucleotides are TGTGCCAGCAGTCCTCGACTAGCGGGGACGCAAGAGACCCAGTACTTC.

The rearrangement uses TRBV2 and TRBJ2-4; TRBD1 is a possible D gene (5 bases). The CDR3 contains 13 residues. The ends were cut back, 4 bases at V and 15 bases at J, with 19 bases in the middle. Germline CDR1 and CDR2: SNHLY and FYNNEI. CDR3 residues: CASSVAAGRSRYF. The CDR3 coding sequence is TGTGCCAGCAGTGTTGCGGCAGGGCGATCGAGGTACTTC.

This chain uses TRBV27 with TRBJ2-7, with TRBD1 matching over 9 bases. J lost 1 base, V lost 4 bases, and 2 bases had no gene match. The CDR3 has 14 residues. Germline V gene lookup returns CDR1 MNHEY and CDR2 SMNVEV (reference sequence). CDR3 sequence: CASSYGTGSYEQYF. CDR3 nucleotide sequence: TGTGCCAGCAGTTACGGGACAGGGTCCTACGAGCAGTACTTC.

The rearrangement links TRBV5-1 to TRBJ1-1; 9 bases line up with TRBD1. The ends lost 7 bases at V and 6 bases at J; junction bases unmatched: 7. Germline V gives CDR1 SGHRS, CDR2 YFSETQ. This CDR3 spans 13 amino acids. The CDR3 protein is CASGLQGAPEAFF. DNA for the CDR3: TGCGCCAGCGGGTTACAGGGGGCCCCTGAAGCTTTCTTT. The variable domain in full, completed from reference TRBV5-1 and TRBJ1-1, reads KAGVTQTPRYLIKTRGQQVTLSCSPISGHRSVSWYQQTPGQGLQFLFEYFSETQRNKGNFPGRFSGRQFSNSRSEMNVSTLELGDSALYLCASGLQGAPEAFFGQGTRLTVV.

The chain is built from TRBV19 and TRBJ1-1; D is possibly TRBD1 (5 bases). CDR3 length: 13 amino acids. Germline CDR1 LNHDA, CDR2 SQIVND (reference sequence). The V gene lost 7 bases and the J gene lost 2 bases, with 11 bases spanning the gap. The CDR3 DNA is TGTGCCAGTACCGCGACAGCAAACACTGAAGCTTTCTTT. This codes for CASTATANTEAFF. Full variable domain (remainder filled in from reference TRBV19 and TRBJ1-1): DGGITQSPKYLFRKEGQNVTLSCEQNLNHDAMYWYRQDPGQGLRLIYYSQIVNDFQKGDIAEGYSVSREKKESFPLTVTSAQKNPTAFYLCASTATANTEAFFGQGTRLTVV.